What follows describes a single T cell receptor (beta chain). Its cognate antigen is unknown. The sample is drawn from a study of beta chain features in type 1 diabetes. Study-wide context: Cell yields, gender and age were comparable in patients and healthy donors. Study-level points and caveats: VDJ junctions from type 1 diabetes patients carried fewer insertions and larger deletions. For patients, the naive, central memory and Treg TCRB repertoires appeared more alike than for healthy donors.

Reverse transcription of all isolated RNA meant that expressed TCRB transcripts were sequenced. Profiling relied on immunoSEQ multiplex PCR, and the TCRdb table lists in-frame clones only, not all of them. The sample yields 850,000 to 900,000 clones, about 17% seen once. The length of the CDR3 is 14 residues. The germline gives CDR1 MDHEN, CDR2 SYDVKM. V lost 7 bases, J lost 6 bases, and 17 bases lay in between. The receptor was derived from a woman under 30 in good health. The chain recombines TRBV28 with TRBJ2-3, with D possibly called TRBD1 or TRBD2 (6 bases each). Sequenced material: naive CD4+ T cells from blood. The CDR3 sequence is CASIPGGPPDTQYF. Written as DNA, the CDR3 is TGTGCCAGCATCCCTGGGGGGCCACCCGATACGCAGTATTTT.